These 24 T cell receptor beta chains share one sample of origin, sequenced in a study of T-cell reconstitution after alpha-beta-depleted transplantation in children. It was with unique molecular identifiers that the TCRbeta library was prepared. TCRdb re-called the PCR reads with MiXCR, one entry per CDR3 protein. Of some 290,000 distinct CDR3 sequences listed, roughly 21% were seen once; the top ten hold over 9.5%. Sequences were derived from PBMCs, mostly from graft donor cells, sampled 180 days after TCRalphabeta/CD19-depleted stem cell transplant. All receptors come from a male patient aged 10-17 years who had a stem cell transplant for acute lymphoblastic leukemia, so the T cells may come from the graft donor.

V gene TRBV4-2 combines with J gene TRBJ2-1, with unresolved D. CDR3 length: 12 residues. CDR1 is LGHNA, CDR2 YNFKEQ, per germline. V was shortened by 1 base and J by 9 bases, with 7 bases between the two germline ends. The CDR3 bases are TGTGCCAGCAGCCAAGTCGGTATTGAGCAGTTCTTC. Its translation: CASSQVGIEQFF.

This clonotype was found a few times. The chain combines TRBV20-1 with TRBJ2-1; 13 bases map to TRBD2. The trim removed 6 bases at V and 4 bases at J, leaving 9 bases unmatched. Germline CDR1 and CDR2: DFQATT and SNEGSKA (reference sequence). This CDR3 contains 16 residues. This CDR3 reads CSAHQGLAGPYNEQFF. The CDR3 DNA reads TGCAGTGCCCATCAGGGACTAGCGGGACCTTACAATGAGCAGTTCTTC.

J is TRBJ2-2 and V is TRBV5-1; TRBD2 aligns across 8 bases. V lost 0 bases, J lost 6 bases, and 1 base stayed unmatched. This CDR3 is 14 amino acids long. Germline CDR1 and CDR2: SGHRS and YFSETQ. The CDR3: CASSLGLAPGELFF. The CDR3 DNA reads TGCGCCAGCAGCTTGGGACTAGCGCCCGGGGAGCTGTTTTTT.

The chain combines TRBV10-2 with TRBJ1-4; 9 positions agree with TRBD1. Germline values: CDR1 WSHSY, CDR2 SAAADI. V gave up 6 bases and J gave up 0 bases; unmatched junction bases: 5. This CDR3 comprises 16 residues. The CDR3 DNA reads TGCGCCAGCAGGGCGACAGGGGGACCAACTAATGAAAAACTGTTTTTT. It specifies CASRATGGPTNEKLFF.

This clonotype was found a few times. The chain combines TRBV20-1 with TRBJ2-5; 7 bases map to TRBD2. The CDR3 runs to 11 residues. The germline V gene has CDR1 DFQATT and CDR2 SNEGSKA (reference sequence). The CDR3 protein is CSAAGVETQYF. CDR3 sequence (DNA): TGCTCTGCGGCGGGAGTTGAGACCCAGTACTTC.

The chain employs TRBV20-1 and TRBJ2-3, with TRBD2 identical over 7 bases. The germline CDR1 and CDR2 sequences are DFQATT and SNEGSKA (reference sequence). The trim removed 8 bases at V and 0 bases at J, leaving 8 bases unmatched. The CDR3 has 14 amino acids. The CDR3 DNA follows: TGCAGTTACGGGAGGCTCATAAGCACAGATACGCAGTATTTT. This sequence encodes CSYGRLISTDTQYF.

Only a few counts were recorded for this clonotype. The rearrangement uses TRBV12-3 or TRBV12-4 and TRBJ2-7; the match to TRBD1 covers 8 bases. This CDR3 is built from 13 residues. V lost 5 bases to trimming and J lost 5 bases; unmatched junction nucleotides: 5. The CDR3 reads CASSAWTGNEQYF. CDR3 nucleotides: TGTGCCAGCAGTGCATGGACAGGGAACGAGCAGTACTTC.

This clonotype was found a few times. The chain links TRBV30 to TRBJ1-2; D is unclear. The CDR3 has 14 amino acids. Germline loops: CDR1 GTSNPN, CDR2 SVGIG (reference sequence). Trimming shortened V by 0 bases and J by 8 bases, and 16 bases separated the two germline ends. The CDR3 spells CAWSVLMGPGGYTF. The CDR3 DNA follows: TGTGCCTGGAGTGTACTTATGGGCCCTGGGGGCTACACCTTC.

The J gene is TRBJ2-7, the V gene TRBV4-1; tentatively, D is TRBD2 (5 bases). Germline V gene lookup returns CDR1 MGHRA and CDR2 YSYEKL. The CDR3 totals 16 residues. Trimming left V 1 base short and J 0 bases short, with 13 bases between. The CDR3 is CASSQVWTGVSYEQYF. The CDR3 DNA follows: TGCGCCAGCAGCCAAGTCTGGACTGGGGTCTCCTACGAGCAGTACTTC.

The chain has TRBV20-1 and TRBJ1-2; no clear D gene. This CDR3 is built from 12 residues. The germline V gene has CDR1 DFQATT and CDR2 SNEGSKA (reference sequence). Trimming took 1 base from V and 4 from J, leaving 7 bases between them. Written as DNA, the CDR3 is TGCAGTGCTAGAGTACCGCTCTATGGCTACACCTTC. Its translation is CSARVPLYGYTF.

The chain is built from TRBV14 and TRBJ2-7; 10 nucleotides align to TRBD1. Germline lookup yields CDR1 SGHDN and CDR2 FVKESK. The J segment lost 2 bases and the V segment lost 0 bases, leaving 7 bases of the junction unmatched. The CDR3 is made up of 17 amino acids. CDR3 bases: TGTGCCAGCAGCCAAGACCCTCGGACAGGGGGACCCTACGAGCAGTACTTC. This sequence encodes CASSQDPRTGGPYEQYF.

This clonotype was observed a handful of times. V usage is TRBV6-1 and J usage is TRBJ1-4; 7 bases agree with TRBD1. The germline V gene has CDR1 MNHNS and CDR2 SASEGT. V was clipped by 5 bases and J by 0 bases; unmatched bases: 9. The CDR3 has 17 residues. This chain's CDR3 is CASSPTGRGPTNEKLFF. As DNA, the CDR3 is TGTGCCAGCAGTCCGACAGGGAGGGGGCCAACTAATGAAAAACTGTTTTTT.

The J gene is TRBJ2-1, the V gene TRBV20-1; 13 bases line up with TRBD2. CDR1 is DFQATT and CDR2 is SNEGSKA in the germline V gene (reference sequence). Germline trimming cut 3 bases from V and 4 bases from J; bases unmatched to any gene: 3. CDR3 length equals 15 residues. CDR3 nucleotides: TGCAGTGCTAGGGGACTAGCGGGACGGTACAATGAGCAGTTCTTC. Translated, it gives CSARGLAGRYNEQFF.

The gene calls are TRBV7-9 and TRBJ2-7, with D perhaps TRBD2 (5 bases). The ends were cut back, 1 base at V and 5 bases at J, with 18 bases in the middle. The CDR3 loop spans 16 amino acids. Germline assignment: CDR1 SEHNR and CDR2 FQNEAQ (reference sequence). CDR3 DNA sequence: TGTGCCAGCAGCTTAGATCTCGGTCGGGGATCCAACGAGCAGTACTTC. Encoded protein: CASSLDLGRGSNEQYF. The full variable domain, completed using reference TRBV7-9 and TRBJ2-7, is DTGVSQNPRHKITKRGQNVTFRCDPISEHNRLYWYRQTLGQGPEFLTYFQNEAQLEKSRLLSDRFSAERPKGSFSTLEIQRTEQGDSAMYLCASSLDLGRGSNEQYFGPGTRLTVT.

This clonotype was counted between two and nine times. The chain is built from TRBV4-1 and TRBJ2-1; D may be TRBD2 (6 bases). This CDR3 spans 10 amino acids. Germline CDR1 MGHRA, CDR2 YSYEKL. With 5 bases removed from V and 12 bases from J, the gap between germline ends came to 8 bases. CDR3 region: CASSTAGQFF. In DNA, the CDR3 is TGCGCCAGCAGCACAGCGGGGCAGTTCTTC.

In its sample, this clonotype was seen a few times. V usage is TRBV11-2 and J usage is TRBJ1-1, with D possibly TRBD1 on 5 matching bases. Germline assignment: CDR1 SGHAT and CDR2 FQNNGV. The CDR3 is 11 residues long. V gave up 3 bases and J gave up 7 bases, with 6 bases separating them. CDR3 sequence (DNA): TGTGCCAGCAGCTTGACAGTTGAAGCTTTCTTT. As protein: CASSLTVEAFF.

This clonotype turned up a few times. The chain uses TRBV4-1 and TRBJ2-7; D is uncertain. The CDR3 runs to 11 residues. The germline V and J ends were trimmed by 5 bases and 7 bases, with 9 bases remaining between them. CDR1 MGHRA and CDR2 YSYEKL come from the germline V gene. The CDR3 nucleotides are TGCGCCAGCAGCTCCCGGTGGGAGCAGTACTTC. Its protein is CASSSRWEQYF.

This clonotype is labeled medium-sized. The chain uses TRBV10-1 and TRBJ1-1; D call uncertain. V was shortened by 4 bases and J by 4 bases, with 10 bases between the two germline ends. The CDR3 is 13 residues long. The germline V gene has CDR1 WNHNN and CDR2 SYGVQD (reference sequence). CDR3 sequence reads: CASSGGWSTEAFF. CDR3 nucleotides: TGCGCCAGCAGTGGTGGCTGGAGCACTGAAGCTTTCTTT.

The rearrangement joins TRBV9 to TRBJ2-5; 8 nucleotides align to TRBD1. The CDR3 runs 15 residues. Germline assignment: CDR1 SGDLS and CDR2 YYNGEE. V lost 0 bases and J lost 7; bases outside the gene matches: 8. CDR3 coding DNA: TGTGCCAGCAGCGTAGCCCCGACAGGGGTGGGGACCCAGTACTTC. As protein: CASSVAPTGVGTQYF.

The chain joins TRBV19 to TRBJ1-5; no firm D call. This CDR3 spans 15 amino acids. V lost 6 bases to trimming and J lost 0 bases, with 12 bases between them. CDR1 and CDR2 from the germline V gene are LNHDA and SQIVND (reference sequence). CDR3 sequence: CASSLRDFSNQPQHF. CDR3 bases: TGTGCCAGTAGCCTCCGGGATTTTAGCAATCAGCCCCAGCATTTT. Combining the CDR3 with reference TRBV19 and TRBJ1-5 gives the whole variable domain DGGITQSPKYLFRKEGQNVTLSCEQNLNHDAMYWYRQDPGQGLRLIYYSQIVNDFQKGDIAEGYSVSREKKESFPLTVTSAQKNPTAFYLCASSLRDFSNQPQHFGDGTRLSIL.

This clonotype was seen more than once but under ten times. This chain links TRBV12-3 or TRBV12-4 with TRBJ2-2, with a weak D call TRBD2 (5 bases). Trimming pared 6 bases from V and 8 bases from J, leaving 7 bases between. The CDR3 contains 11 residues. The CDR3 region is CASSTRGELFF. The CDR3 DNA reads TGTGCCAGCAGCACTAGGGGGGAGCTGTTTTTT.

The J gene is TRBJ2-7, the V gene TRBV20-1; D uncertain. The V gene lost 0 bases and the J gene lost 3 bases, with 15 bases spanning the gap. The CDR3 loop spans 15 amino acids. CDR1 and CDR2 from the germline V gene are DFQATT and SNEGSKA (reference sequence). CDR3 sequence: CSARDLPGTSYEQYF. The DNA for the CDR3 is TGCAGTGCTAGAGACCTACCCGGAACCAGCTACGAGCAGTACTTC.

The genes are TRBV5-1 and TRBJ1-6; 9 bases map to TRBD1. With V trimmed by 2 bases and J by 8 bases, 8 bases remained unmatched. The CDR3 loop spans 16 amino acids. Germline CDR1 SGHRS, CDR2 YFSETQ. Written as DNA, the CDR3 is TGCGCCAGCAGCTTTAACAGGGGGCCCGGGGATTCACCCCTCCACTTT. This codes for CASSFNRGPGDSPLHF.

This clonotype was counted between two and nine times. This rearrangement joins TRBV5-6 to TRBJ2-7; 7 bases map to TRBD2. CDR1 is SGHDT, CDR2 YYEEEE, per germline. Germline trimming cut 0 bases from V and 8 bases from J; bases unmatched to any gene: 11. The CDR3 spans 15 residues. The CDR3 is CASSLDRTGGSQQYF. As DNA, the CDR3 is TGTGCCAGCAGCTTGGATAGGACGGGAGGTTCCCAGCAGTACTTC.